One and the same sample provided the 14 T cell receptor beta chains below, sequenced in a study of blood T cell repertoires in COVID-19. Profiling relied on immunoSEQ multiplex PCR, and the TCRdb table lists in-frame clones only, not all of them. Of tens of thousands of clones listed, 80% to 90% are singletons. The sequencing input was peripheral blood. These receptors originate from a man between 50 and 59 years old with active COVID-19.

The chain has TRBV28 and TRBJ1-1, with a possible D match to TRBD1 (6 bases). The germline CDR1 and CDR2 sequences are MDHEN and SYDVKM. The CDR3 sequence is 14 residues long. Trimming took off 6 bases at V and 7 bases at J, with 18 bases between the two ends. The CDR3 DNA sequence: TGTGCCAGCAGCTCGTTCACAGGGTATAATGAAGCTTTCTTT. This encodes CASSSFTGYNEAFF. The whole variable domain, remainder taken from reference TRBV28 and TRBJ1-1, is DVKVTQSSRYLVKRTGEKVFLECVQDMDHENMFWYRQDPGLGLRLIYFSYDVKMKEKGDIPEGYSVSREKKERFSLILESASTNQTSMYLCASSSFTGYNEAFFGQGTRLTVV.

V usage is TRBV4-1 and J usage is TRBJ1-6, with D uncertain. Germline CDR1 MGHRA, CDR2 YSYEKL. This CDR3 is 17 amino acids long. The ends were cut back, 2 bases at V and 1 base at J, with 12 bases in the middle. The CDR3 region is CASSQKETASYNSPLHF. For the CDR3, the DNA is TGCGCCAGCAGCCAAAAGGAGACCGCTTCCTATAATTCACCCCTCCACTTT.

The rearrangement uses TRBV29-1 and TRBJ2-7; possibly TRBD1 for D (6 bases). V gave up 7 bases and J gave up 0 bases, with 10 bases separating them. The CDR3 covers 12 residues. Germline values: CDR1 SQVTM, CDR2 ANQGSEA. CDR3 sequence reads: CSGRTVSYEQYF. CDR3 in DNA: TGCAGCGGGCGGACAGTCTCCTACGAGCAGTACTTC.

The chain joins TRBV18 to TRBJ2-3; TRBD1 might be the D (6 bases). Trimming cost V 3 bases and J 3 bases, with 7 bases left between them. The CDR3 runs 13 residues. Germline V gives CDR1 KGHSH, CDR2 LQKENI. CDR3 coding DNA: TGTGCCAGCTCACCGACAGGTACAGATACGCAGTATTTT. This sequence encodes CASSPTGTDTQYF.

This chain uses TRBV6-2 or TRBV6-3 with TRBJ2-3, with 9 nucleotides matching TRBD2. The CDR3 length is 16 residues. With V trimmed by 2 bases and J by 6 bases, 9 bases remained unmatched. CDR1 and CDR2 (germline): MNHEY, SVGEGT. This CDR3 is CASSYDWLAGIDTQYF. In DNA form, the CDR3 reads TGTGCCAGCAGTTACGACTGGCTAGCGGGGATCGATACGCAGTATTTT.

J is TRBJ2-1 and V is TRBV7-3; TRBD2 aligns across 7 bases. CDR1 and CDR2 (germline): SGHTA, FQGTGA. J was trimmed by 0 bases and V by 2 bases; bases with no gene match: 4. The CDR3 loop spans 16 amino acids. The CDR3 coding sequence is TGTGCCAGCAGCTTAGGCCTAGCGGCCTCCTACAATGAGCAGTTCTTC. This translates into CASSLGLAASYNEQFF.

This clone came up once. This sequence joins TRBV18 and TRBJ2-7; no firm D call. CDR3 length: 12 residues. Germline assignment: CDR1 KGHSH and CDR2 LQKENI. Trimming stripped 2 bases from V and 7 bases from J, with 9 bases between. The CDR3 bases are TGTGCCAGCTCACCATCAGGTAGGGAGCAGTACTTC. This encodes CASSPSGREQYF.

This sequence joins TRBV5-8 and TRBJ1-1, with TRBD1 matching 8 bases. V trimming: 5 bases; J trimming: 5 bases; junction bases outside the gene matches: 5. The V gene's germline CDR1 is SGHTS and CDR2 YDEGEE. The CDR3 loop spans 13 amino acids. The CDR3 DNA sequence: TGTGCCAGCAGTGGACAGGGCTGGACTGAAGCTTTCTTT. Translation gives CASSGQGWTEAFF. Supplemented by reference TRBV5-8 and TRBJ1-1, the full variable domain reads EAGVTQSPTHLIKTRGQQATLRCSPISGHTSVYWYQQALGLGLQFLLWYDEGEERNRGNFPPRFSGRQFPNYSSELNVNALELEDSALYLCASSGQGWTEAFFGQGTRLTVV.

In DNA form, the CDR3 reads TGTGCCAGCAGTGGGGGGGGCCAACCTAATGAAAAACTGTTTTTT. As protein: CASSGGGQPNEKLFF. This chain uses TRBV2 with TRBJ1-4; D may be TRBD1 (6 bases). CDR1 SNHLY and CDR2 FYNNEI come from the germline V gene. Trimming took 4 bases from V and 3 from J, leaving 12 bases between them. The CDR3 extends over 15 amino acids.

This chain uses TRBV7-2 with TRBJ1-1; D ambiguous. There are 11 residues in the CDR3. Germline V gene lookup returns CDR1 SGHTA and CDR2 FQGNSA. With 6 bases removed from V and 7 bases from J, the gap between germline ends came to 9 bases. Written as DNA, the CDR3 is TGTGCCAGCAGTCCGGTGGTTGAAGCTTTCTTT. Encoded protein: CASSPVVEAFF.

The chain employs TRBV27 and TRBJ2-7, with D possibly matching TRBD2 (5 bases). Germline V gives CDR1 MNHEY, CDR2 SMNVEV (reference sequence). The CDR3 extends over 20 amino acids. V lost 0 bases and J 5 bases, leaving 29 bases between the germline ends. CDR3 residues: CASSLSFYRAAGDLVHEQYF. The CDR3 nucleotides are TGTGCCAGCAGTTTATCCTTCTATAGAGCCGCCGGGGATTTAGTCCACGAGCAGTACTTC.

The chain carries TRBV5-1 and TRBJ1-1; D not resolved. Deletions cut 5 bases from V and 1 base from J, with 15 bases between. In germline, CDR1 is SGHRS, CDR2 YFSETQ. The CDR3 length is 15 residues. The CDR3 bases are TGCGCCAGCAGGAAAGTGACAACCCCGAACACTGAAGCTTTCTTT. Translated, it gives CASRKVTTPNTEAFF.

V and J are TRBV30 and TRBJ1-2, with D hard to call. The ends were cut back, 0 bases at V and 2 bases at J, with 13 bases in the middle. The CDR3 has 15 residues. In germline, CDR1 is GTSNPN, CDR2 SVGIG (reference sequence). The DNA of the CDR3 is TGTGCCTGGAGTGTACCCGGGGTCTTAAACTATGGCTACACCTTC. Encoded protein: CAWSVPGVLNYGYTF.

J is TRBJ1-2 and V is TRBV9; weak D call: TRBD1 (6 bases). The CDR3 covers 15 residues. The ends were cut back, 0 bases at V and 6 bases at J, with 15 bases in the middle. Per germline, CDR1 SGDLS and CDR2 YYNGEE. CDR3 coding DNA: TGTGCCAGCAGCGTAGATGAAAGGGGGGGCCATGGCTACACCTTC. Translated, it gives CASSVDERGGHGYTF.